The subject of this entry is one T cell receptor (beta chain). These data originate in a study of blood T cells in healthy people across ages. Study details: T cells yielded about one barcoded beta molecule per two cells through template switching.

The use of a sample-barcoded 5' primer and a J-beta primer mix characterized a second PCR of about 7 to 12 cycles. Every single cDNA molecule received a tag from a template-switch adaptor with 12 random nucleotides. TCRdb reprocessed the 5' RACE reads via MiXCR and lists one record per CDR3 protein. This repertoire shows hundreds of thousands of distinct CDR3 sequences, about 59% found once; its top ten account for approximately 30%. This receptor was taken from a man aged 30 to 45 in good health. The sequencing input was blood.

In nucleotides, the CDR3 is TGTGCCAGCAGCAGCTGGGAGACGGGAGGCTACACCTTC. Amino acids: CASSSWETGGYTF. This sequence joins TRBV25-1 and TRBJ1-2; D is undetermined. Germline V CDR1 and CDR2: MGHDK, SYGVNS. Trimming cost V 6 bases and J 8 bases, with 16 bases left between them. This CDR3 has 13 amino acids.